The 8 T cell receptor beta chains given below trace back to one sample, sequenced in a study. MiXCR, run by TCRdb on the 5' RACE reads, gives a single entry per CDR3 protein. The repertoire holds 60,000 to 65,000 distinct CDR3 sequences, 20% to 25% seen once, with 2.5% to 3% in the top ten. The sample consisted of memory CD4+ T cells sorted from a lymph node. This sample's subset: memory CD4+ T cells, CD4+CD45RO+CD25-. These receptors were obtained from a female donor with breast cancer.

The rearrangement joins TRBV6-1 to TRBJ2-5, with 13 bases that match TRBD2. V trimming: 6 bases; J trimming: 5 bases; junction bases outside the gene matches: 9. Germline CDR1 and CDR2: MNHNS and SASEGT. The CDR3 totals 16 residues. The CDR3 is CASSAQGTSGMETQYF. CDR3 sequence (DNA): TGTGCCAGCAGCGCCCAGGGGACTAGCGGGATGGAGACCCAGTACTTC.

Comments on this clonotype: A single base separates this from a much larger clone, so it may be a read error. V usage is TRBV5-1 and J usage is TRBJ2-1; TRBD2 agrees at 7 bases. V dropped 4 bases and J dropped 5; count of bases not matched to a gene: 9. The V gene's germline CDR1 is SGHRS and CDR2 YFSETQ. The CDR3 totals 15 residues. The CDR3 sequence: CASSPFERGDNEQFF. The DNA of the CDR3 is TGCGCCAGCAGCCCATTCGAGCGGGGAGACAATGAGCAGTTCTTC.

This clonotype has ten or more counts. The chain couples TRBV5-1 to TRBJ2-1; TRBD1 might be the D (5 bases). The CDR3 extends over 14 amino acids. Trimming pared 0 bases from V and 4 bases from J, leaving 8 bases between. The germline V gene encodes CDR1 SGHRS and CDR2 YFSETQ. In DNA form, the CDR3 reads TGCGCCAGCAGCTTGGGTGACAGATACAATGAGCAGTTCTTC. Protein sequence: CASSLGDRYNEQFF.

This clonotype was detected only a few times. The gene calls are TRBV20-1 and TRBJ2-2; D unclear. V shed 3 bases and J shed 3 bases, with 5 bases lying between them. The CDR3 covers 12 residues. CDR1 is DFQATT and CDR2 is SNEGSKA in the germline V gene (reference sequence). CDR3 sequence: CSASTDTGELFF. CDR3 DNA sequence: TGCAGTGCTAGCACGGACACCGGGGAGCTGTTTTTT.

This clonotype was picked up many times. J is TRBJ2-3 and V is TRBV7-2; D is perhaps TRBD1 (6 bases). The CDR3 extends over 15 amino acids. Trimming removed 2 bases from V and 0 bases from J, with 9 bases in between. The germline gives CDR1 SGHTA, CDR2 FQGNSA. The CDR3 coding sequence is TGTGCCAGCAGCTTATCACAGGGTAGCACAGATACGCAGTATTTT. It translates to CASSLSQGSTDTQYF. Combining the CDR3 with reference TRBV7-2 and TRBJ2-3 gives the whole variable domain GAGVSQSPSNKVTEKGKDVELRCDPISGHTALYWYRQSLGQGLEFLIYFQGNSAPDKSGLPSDRFSAERTGGSVSTLTIQRTQQEDSAVYLCASSLSQGSTDTQYFGPGTRLTVL.

This clonotype was detected only a few times. V gene TRBV27 combines with J gene TRBJ1-2; D unresolved. V was clipped by 6 bases and J by 7 bases, with 15 bases between them. Germline CDR1 reads MNHEY; CDR2 reads SMNVEV (reference sequence). The CDR3 has 13 residues. The CDR3 coding sequence is TGTGCCAGCAGCCCGACGGCCTTAAGTGGCTACACCTTC. Its protein product is CASSPTALSGYTF.

This clonotype was found a few times. V is TRBV29-1 and J is TRBJ2-7; D gene uncertain. Germline V CDR1 and CDR2: SQVTM, ANQGSEA. This CDR3 contains 12 residues. Trimming left V 4 bases short and J 0 bases short, with 7 bases between. The CDR3 sequence is CSVAPSSYEQYF. CDR3 DNA sequence: TGCAGCGTTGCGCCTAGCTCCTACGAGCAGTACTTC.

The V call is TRBV13, the J call TRBJ2-3, with TRBD2 identical over 8 bases. CDR1 and CDR2 (germline): PRHDT, FYEKMQ (reference sequence). With V trimmed by 4 bases and J by 0 bases, 9 bases remained unmatched. This CDR3 is 17 amino acids long. The CDR3 is CASSYPGLGPSTDTQYF. In DNA, the CDR3 is TGTGCCAGCAGCTATCCGGGACTAGGGCCTAGCACAGATACGCAGTATTTT.